The clone carrying this TCR beta chain was counted only a few times. This sample is drawn from a study of T cell changes during pregnancy in multiple sclerosis. Looked up from germline, CDR1 is SGDLS and CDR2 is YYNGEE. With 0 bases removed from V and 7 bases from J, the gap between germline ends came to 10 bases. CDR3 length: 13 residues. Clones were read by immunoSEQ multiplex PCR, and TCRdb kept only the in-frame ones, dropping some. The table lists roughly 87,000 clones, 93% of them singletons, with about 1.3% in the top ten. Specimen: peripheral blood, collected in the third trimester of pregnancy. The receptor's source is a female donor in good health, enrolled as a control in a pregnancy study. The chain has TRBV9 and TRBJ1-1; D unclear. Here the CDR3 DNA reads TGTGCCAGCAGCGTAGATGTAGGGAGTGAAGCTTTCTTT. This translates into CASSVDVGSEAFF.